One sample yielded the 29 T cell receptor beta chains listed below, sequenced in a study of technical replicates of blood from several donors. Generated by immunoSEQ multiplex PCR, the TCRdb table keeps only in-frame clones and is missing some. There are some 13,000 clones in the sample; roughly 84% occur only once, and under 13% lies in the top ten. The source material was PBMCs. These receptors originate from a human donor in good health.

This clone has only one observation. V and J are TRBV7-6 and TRBJ2-7, with D hard to call. Germline-derived CDR1 and CDR2 are SGHVS and FNYEAQ. CDR3 length: 12 residues. V was shortened by 5 bases and J by 0 bases, with 5 bases between the two germline ends. CDR3 protein: CASSSSSYEQYF. In nucleotides, the CDR3 is TGTGCCAGCAGCAGTAGCTCCTACGAGCAGTACTTC. Using reference TRBV7-6 and TRBJ2-7 for the parts outside the CDR3, the full variable domain is GAGVSQSPRYKVTKRGQDVALRCDPISGHVSLYWYRQALGQGPEFLTYFNYEAQQDKSGLPNDRFSAERPEGSISTLTIQRTEQRDSAMYRCASSSSSYEQYFGPGTRLTVT.

This chain connects TRBV10-1 to TRBJ2-2; possibly TRBD2 for D (5 bases). This CDR3 spans 12 amino acids. Deletions cut 2 bases from V and 7 bases from J, with 5 bases between. In germline, CDR1 is WNHNN, CDR2 SYGVQD (reference sequence). The CDR3 coding sequence is TGCGCCAGCAGTGAGCGGGGCGGGGAGCTGTTTTTT. Residues: CASSERGGELFF.

The chain carries TRBV7-8 and TRBJ1-4; TRBD1 agrees at 8 bases. Per the germline V gene, CDR1 is SGHVS and CDR2 is FQNEAQ. The CDR3 has 14 amino acids. Germline trimming cut 3 bases from V and 7 bases from J; bases unmatched to any gene: 4. CDR3 in DNA: TGTGCCAGCAGCTTTCAGGGGGCAAGTGAAAAACTGTTTTTT. Its protein is CASSFQGASEKLFF.

The J gene is TRBJ2-3, the V gene TRBV9; 9 bases map to TRBD1. V lost 0 bases and J lost 2; bases outside the gene matches: 7. This CDR3 region has 17 residues. CDR1 is SGDLS, CDR2 YYNGEE, per germline. In DNA, the CDR3 is TGTGCCAGCAGCGTAGCTCGGACAGGGGCGATCACAGATACGCAGTATTTT. The encoded protein is CASSVARTGAITDTQYF.

The V call is TRBV19, the J call TRBJ2-3; TRBD2 matches at 12 bases. Trimming removed 5 bases from V and 3 bases from J; junction bases left unmatched: 3. The CDR3 is 15 amino acids. Germline CDR1 and CDR2: LNHDA and SQIVND (reference sequence). CDR3 residues: CASSLTSGGTDTQYF. DNA for the CDR3: TGTGCCAGTAGTCTCACTAGCGGGGGGACAGATACGCAGTATTTT.

The rearrangement uses TRBV28 and TRBJ2-7; TRBD2 agrees at 14 bases. After removal of 6 bases from V and 5 bases from J, the junction contained 6 bases not matched to a gene. This CDR3 has 15 amino acids. Germline loops: CDR1 MDHEN, CDR2 SYDVKM. The CDR3: CASRRTSGRIHEQYF. The CDR3 DNA sequence: TGTGCCAGCAGGCGGACTAGCGGGAGGATCCACGAGCAGTACTTC.

This sequence joins TRBV28 and TRBJ2-1, with 11 positions matching TRBD1. The V and J ends lost 5 bases and 12 bases, in that order; junction bases with no gene match: 9. CDR1 and CDR2 (germline): MDHEN, SYDVKM. The CDR3 is made up of 14 amino acids. The CDR3 DNA sequence: TGTGCCAGCAGTGGGACAGGGGGGGTTTACCGGCAGTTCTTC. Protein product: CASSGTGGVYRQFF. Full variable domain (missing parts from reference TRBV28 and TRBJ2-1): DVKVTQSSRYLVKRTGEKVFLECVQDMDHENMFWYRQDPGLGLRLIYFSYDVKMKEKGDIPEGYSVSREKKERFSLILESASTNQTSMYLCASSGTGGVYRQFFGPGTRLTVL.

J is TRBJ2-2 and V is TRBV7-3; D might be TRBD1 (6 bases). V shed 2 bases and J shed 4 bases, with 17 bases lying between them. Germline CDR1 SGHTA, CDR2 FQGTGA. The CDR3 is 17 amino acids. The CDR3 reads CASSLGLQGSGTGELFF. The CDR3 nucleotides are TGTGCCAGCAGCTTAGGTCTCCAGGGGTCGGGCACCGGGGAGCTGTTTTTT. The full variable domain, completed using reference TRBV7-3 and TRBJ2-2, is GAGVSQTPSNKVTEKGKYVELRCDPISGHTALYWYRQSLGQGPEFLIYFQGTGAADDSGLPNDRFFAVRPEGSVSTLKIQRTERGDSAVYLCASSLGLQGSGTGELFFGEGSRLTVL.

The rearrangement links TRBV15 to TRBJ1-2; TRBD1 agrees at 9 bases. Germline loops: CDR1 LNHNV, CDR2 YYDKDF (reference sequence). V trimming: 8 bases; J trimming: 10 bases; junction bases outside the gene matches: 23. The CDR3 is made up of 17 amino acids. The CDR3 spells CATSQQGALPLTMDYTF. For the CDR3, the DNA is TGTGCCACCTCTCAACAGGGGGCGCTGCCATTAACTATGGACTACACCTTC.

The chain employs TRBV6-4 and TRBJ2-7; D ambiguous. Trimming pared 0 bases from V and 0 bases from J, leaving 15 bases between. Germline V gene sequence: CDR1 MRHNA, CDR2 SNTAGT. The CDR3 loop spans 17 amino acids. The CDR3 here is CASSDSTPFLRSYEQYF. For the CDR3, the DNA is TGTGCCAGCAGTGACTCGACACCTTTCTTACGCTCCTACGAGCAGTACTTC.

The V and J genes are TRBV4-2 and TRBJ2-7; 9 bases align to TRBD2. The CDR3 consists of 15 residues. Trimming cost V 0 bases and J 0 bases; bases outside gene matches: 0. CDR1 and CDR2 (germline): LGHNA, YNFKEQ. The CDR3 DNA is TGTGCCAGCAGCCAAGAGCGGGAGGGCTCCTACGAGCAGTACTTC. This sequence encodes CASSQEREGSYEQYF.

V is TRBV10-2 and J is TRBJ2-3; 8 nucleotides match TRBD2. The CDR3 is 14 amino acids. Germline CDR1 reads WSHSY; CDR2 reads SAAADI. Trimming took 6 bases from V and 2 from J; bases not matched to a gene: 4. The CDR3 is CASSLAGHTDTQYF. The CDR3 region has the DNA TGCGCCAGCAGCTTAGCGGGACACACAGATACGCAGTATTTT.

The chain is built from TRBV5-1 and TRBJ2-2, with D unresolved. The CDR3 loop spans 15 amino acids. V was clipped by 2 bases and J by 4 bases, with 12 bases between them. Germline V CDR1 and CDR2: SGHRS, YFSETQ. In DNA form, the CDR3 reads TGCGCCAGCAGCTTAACTGCTCCGGGCACCGGGGAGCTGTTTTTT. Translating it yields CASSLTAPGTGELFF.

This chain uses TRBV6-1 with TRBJ1-4; TRBD1 might be the D (6 bases). The CDR3 covers 15 residues. The V end lost 10 bases, the J end lost 4 bases, and 19 bases lay between the germline ends. CDR1 and CDR2 (germline): MNHNS, SASEGT. CDR3: CAIGRDRTDNEKLFF. CDR3 bases: TGTGCCATCGGCCGCGACCGGACAGATAATGAAAAACTGTTTTTT.

V and J are TRBV19 and TRBJ2-1; 9 nucleotides align to TRBD2. The CDR3 has 16 residues. CDR1 and CDR2 from the germline V gene are LNHDA and SQIVND (reference sequence). After removal of 0 bases from V and 2 bases from J, the junction contained 2 bases not matched to a gene. CDR3 residues: CASSIDLAGTYNEQFF. DNA of the CDR3: TGTGCCAGTAGTATAGATCTAGCGGGAACCTACAATGAGCAGTTCTTC.

This sequence joins TRBV5-1 and TRBJ1-2, with TRBD1 matching over 8 bases. The germline V gene has CDR1 SGHRS and CDR2 YFSETQ. CDR3 length: 14 amino acids. Trimming removed 3 bases from V and 2 bases from J; junction bases left unmatched: 3. The CDR3 is CASSSWTGNYGYTF. Here the CDR3 DNA reads TGCGCCAGCAGCTCCTGGACAGGGAACTATGGCTACACCTTC.

This clone was seen only a few times. The rearrangement uses TRBV5-1 and TRBJ1-1; TRBD1 might be the D (6 bases). The V end lost 0 bases, the J end lost 5 bases, and 11 bases lay between the germline ends. The CDR3 sequence is 14 residues long. CDR1 and CDR2 (germline): SGHRS, YFSETQ. CDR3 nucleotides: TGCGCCAGCAGCTTGGTATCAGGGGATACTGAAGCTTTCTTT. It is translated as CASSLVSGDTEAFF.

This clone was observed a few times. The J gene is TRBJ1-1, the V gene TRBV7-3; 11 bases map to TRBD1. V dropped 0 bases and J dropped 5; count of bases not matched to a gene: 8. Per the germline V gene, CDR1 is SGHTA and CDR2 is FQGTGA. This CDR3 is built from 17 residues. CDR3 DNA: TGTGCCAGCAGCTTAACTTCTGGACAGGGGGCGCGTACTGAAGCTTTCTTT. This gives the protein CASSLTSGQGARTEAFF.

V is TRBV5-1 and J is TRBJ2-1, with 8 positions matching TRBD2. Germline V gene lookup returns CDR1 SGHRS and CDR2 YFSETQ. The CDR3 has 15 residues. J lost 8 bases, V lost 1 base, and 8 bases had no gene match. The CDR3 nucleotides are TGCGCCAGCAGCTTGAGGCAGCGGGAGTTCGATGAGCAGTTCTTC. This gives the protein CASSLRQREFDEQFF. The entire variable domain, with the rest obtained from reference TRBV5-1 and TRBJ2-1, is as follows: KAGVTQTPRYLIKTRGQQVTLSCSPISGHRSVSWYQQTPGQGLQFLFEYFSETQRNKGNFPGRFSGRQFSNSRSEMNVSTLELGDSALYLCASSLRQREFDEQFFGPGTRLTVL.

The chain recombines TRBV19 with TRBJ2-5; 8 nucleotides match TRBD1. Losses at the gene ends were 3 bases for V and 1 base for J; bases not matched to a gene: 7. Germline lookup yields CDR1 LNHDA and CDR2 SQIVND (reference sequence). CDR3 size: 16 residues. The chain's CDR3 is CASSIPLGQGQETQYF. Written as DNA, the CDR3 is TGTGCCAGTAGTATCCCATTAGGACAGGGCCAAGAGACCCAGTACTTC.

This chain uses TRBV7-2 with TRBJ2-3; D unresolved. The CDR3 length is 12 residues. V lost 5 bases and J 2 bases, leaving 5 bases between the germline ends. Germline loops: CDR1 SGHTA, CDR2 FQGNSA. DNA for the CDR3: TGTGCCAGCAGCCCCTACACAGATACGCAGTATTTT. It translates to CASSPYTDTQYF.

This chain joins TRBV4-1 and TRBJ1-1; no firm D call. Trimming cost V 0 bases and J 4 bases, with 21 bases left between them. The CDR3 runs to 18 residues. Germline CDR1 MGHRA, CDR2 YSYEKL. The CDR3 here is CASSQDAHLFSRFTEAFF. CDR3 coding DNA: TGCGCCAGCAGCCAAGACGCTCACCTCTTCTCCCGGTTCACTGAAGCTTTCTTT.

The genes are TRBV21-1 and TRBJ2-6; the table gives TRBD2 as D, unverified against the DNA. TRBV21-1 is classified as a pseudogene. The CDR3 is 18 residues long. CDR3 DNA sequence: TGTGCCAGCAGCCTCACGACTAGCGGGAGATTCTGGGCCAACGTCCTGACTTTC. It specifies CASSLTTSGRFWANVLTF.

The chain joins TRBV14 to TRBJ2-7, with D tentatively TRBD2 (6 bases). Germline V gene data show CDR1 as SGHDN and CDR2 as FVKESK. Trimming removed 1 base from V and 6 bases from J, with 22 bases in between. CDR3 length: 17 amino acids. The CDR3 loop is CASSQVRLRDSSGEQYF. The CDR3 DNA sequence: TGTGCCAGCAGCCAAGTAAGATTACGGGACTCCTCGGGCGAGCAGTACTTC.

The V and J genes are TRBV14 and TRBJ2-7; 8 bases fit TRBD2. V trimming: 4 bases; J trimming: 3 bases; junction bases outside the gene matches: 14. CDR1 SGHDN and CDR2 FVKESK come from the germline V gene. The CDR3 is 17 residues long. CDR3 sequence: CASSRRGGEFGLYEQYF. CDR3 coding DNA: TGTGCCAGCAGCCGCCGGGGGGGGGAATTTGGCCTCTACGAGCAGTACTTC.

The genes are TRBV6-5 and TRBJ2-1, with D possibly being TRBD2 (5 bases). Trimming cost V 2 bases and J 2 bases, with 7 bases left between them. CDR3 size: 14 residues. Germline V gene sequence: CDR1 MNHEY, CDR2 SVGAGI. DNA for the CDR3: TGTGCCAGCAGTTACCTAGCACCCTACAATGAGCAGTTCTTC. It specifies CASSYLAPYNEQFF.

This rearrangement joins TRBV7-2 to TRBJ2-1; perhaps TRBD2 as D (5 bases). Germline CDR1 SGHTA, CDR2 FQGNSA. Deletions cut 5 bases from V and 5 bases from J, with 10 bases between. This CDR3 has 13 residues. The CDR3: CASSAGPNNEQFF. The CDR3 region has the DNA TGTGCCAGCAGCGCGGGCCCGAACAATGAGCAGTTCTTC.

This chain uses TRBV5-1 with TRBJ2-2; 9 positions agree with TRBD1. Germline values: CDR1 SGHRS, CDR2 YFSETQ. The CDR3 consists of 16 residues. V shed 3 bases and J 0 bases; nucleotides not matched to a gene: 3. For the CDR3, the DNA is TGCGCCAGCAGCTACAGGGGGCCCCCGAACACCGGGGAGCTGTTTTTT. This gives the protein CASSYRGPPNTGELFF.

The chain employs TRBV4-1 and TRBJ2-1; 8 bases are a match to TRBD2. V shed 0 bases and J 3 bases; nucleotides not matched to a gene: 10. The CDR3 length is 18 residues. Germline V gene data show CDR1 as MGHRA and CDR2 as YSYEKL. CDR3 protein: CASSQEAVGLAHYNEQFF. The CDR3 nucleotides read TGCGCCAGCAGCCAAGAAGCTGTCGGACTAGCCCACTACAATGAGCAGTTCTTC.